Listed here are 27 T cell receptor beta chains from one sample, sequenced in a study of cytomegalovirus exposure and HLA in healthy donors (TCRdb year 2017). Libraries came from the immunoSEQ multiplex PCR assay. Not all clones reach the TCRdb copy of this immuneACCESS table, which keeps in-frame sequences only. Checked studies attribute under half of the gap to unresolved V genes and leave the rest unexplained. Here the sample has 120,000 or so clones; about nine tenths occur a single time. 1.5% to 2.5% of the sample is held by the ten biggest clonotypes. The sample consisted of PBMCs. Receptors were obtained from a woman aged 18 to 35 in good health and CMV-seronegative.

This chain connects TRBV28 to TRBJ1-1; 7 bases are a match to TRBD1. Germline CDR1 is MDHEN and CDR2 is SYDVKM. J lost 7 bases, V lost 4 bases, and 12 bases had no gene match. The CDR3 extends over 15 amino acids. This chain's CDR3 is CASSSLSRGQVEAFF. The CDR3 coding sequence is TGTGCCAGCAGTTCACTATCCAGAGGACAGGTTGAAGCTTTCTTT. The full variable domain, in which reference TRBV28 and TRBJ1-1 provide the parts outside the CDR3, is DVKVTQSSRYLVKRTGEKVFLECVQDMDHENMFWYRQDPGLGLRLIYFSYDVKMKEKGDIPEGYSVSREKKERFSLILESASTNQTSMYLCASSSLSRGQVEAFFGQGTRLTVV.

The J gene is TRBJ2-7, the V gene TRBV7-3; tentative D call: TRBD2 (5 bases). Trimming removed 1 base from V and 7 bases from J, with 11 bases in between. The CDR3 contains 13 residues. CDR1 is SGHTA and CDR2 is FQGTGA in the germline V gene. In nucleotides, the CDR3 is TGTGCCAGCAGCTTAAGCGGTTCGGGGGAGCAGTACTTC. Translating it yields CASSLSGSGEQYF.

This chain links TRBV5-1 with TRBJ2-2; 7 nucleotides agree with TRBD2. The length of the CDR3 is 14 residues. With 4 bases clipped from V and 7 bases from J, the junction kept 7 bases outside the gene matches. Germline V lookup: CDR1 SGHRS, CDR2 YFSETQ. CDR3 amino acids: CASSTGLEVGELFF. CDR3 DNA: TGCGCCAGCAGCACCGGACTAGAGGTCGGGGAGCTGTTTTTT.

The chain has TRBV18 and TRBJ1-5; 7 bases are a match to TRBD1. Losses at the gene ends were 4 bases for V and 0 bases for J; bases not matched to a gene: 6. CDR1 is KGHSH, CDR2 LQKENI, per germline. The CDR3 contains 16 residues. The CDR3 spells CASSRGQKDSNQPQHF. The CDR3 region has the DNA TGTGCCAGCTCACGGGGACAGAAAGATAGCAATCAGCCCCAGCATTTT.

V usage is TRBV13 and J usage is TRBJ2-3; TRBD2 aligns across 14 bases. V was pared by 3 bases and J by 4 bases, with 0 bases of the junction left unmatched. This CDR3 spans 15 amino acids. The germline V gene encodes CDR1 PRHDT and CDR2 FYEKMQ (reference sequence). The CDR3 here is CASSLTSGRADTQYF. The CDR3 nucleotides are TGTGCCAGCAGCTTGACTAGCGGGAGGGCAGATACGCAGTATTTT.

There are a few counts of this clone. This rearrangement joins TRBV27 to TRBJ2-7; the D is unclear. Deletions cut 3 bases from V and 2 bases from J, with 11 bases between. The CDR3 spans 14 residues. The germline gives CDR1 MNHEY, CDR2 SMNVEV (reference sequence). In DNA, the CDR3 is TGTGCCAGCAGTTTGGCGGTGCAGCCCTACGAGCAGTACTTC. Encoded protein: CASSLAVQPYEQYF.

V is TRBV6-1 and J is TRBJ2-1; 8 bases are shared with TRBD2. Germline trimming cut 2 bases from V and 3 bases from J; bases unmatched to any gene: 9. Germline loops: CDR1 MNHNS, CDR2 SASEGT. The CDR3 has 17 amino acids. The CDR3 bases are TGTGCCAGCAGTGAAAAATCTCGGGGACTAGGCTACAATGAGCAGTTCTTC. It codes for CASSEKSRGLGYNEQFF.

V gene TRBV4-1 combines with J gene TRBJ1-3, with TRBD1 identical over 10 bases. This CDR3 has 18 amino acids. Losses at the gene ends were 2 bases for V and 4 bases for J; bases not matched to a gene: 11. CDR1 is MGHRA and CDR2 is YSYEKL in the germline V gene. This chain's CDR3 is CASSQPGQGGLAGNTIYF. CDR3 coding DNA: TGCGCCAGCAGCCAACCCGGACAGGGGGGACTGGCAGGAAACACCATATATTTT.

V and J are TRBV29-1 and TRBJ2-5; D gene uncertain. The CDR3 contains 13 residues. V lost 6 bases and J lost 1, with 12 bases in between. Germline loops: CDR1 SQVTM, CDR2 ANQGSEA. CDR3 nucleotides: TGCAGCGTCCACAAACAGCCCCAAGAGACCCAGTACTTC. Translated, it gives CSVHKQPQETQYF.

The chain recombines TRBV28 with TRBJ2-7; D is uncertain. The CDR3 has 14 residues. Trimming cost V 2 bases and J 4 bases, with 12 bases left between them. CDR1 and CDR2 from the germline V gene are MDHEN and SYDVKM. CDR3 in amino acids: CASSLGSPGYEQYF. In DNA form, the CDR3 reads TGTGCCAGCAGTTTAGGCAGTCCAGGATACGAGCAGTACTTC.

V and J are TRBV7-9 and TRBJ2-1, with D perhaps TRBD2 (6 bases). V was pared by 5 bases and J by 8 bases, with 19 bases between. Germline V gene lookup returns CDR1 SEHNR and CDR2 FQNEAQ (reference sequence). The CDR3 consists of 15 residues. CDR3 residues: CASSPAEVAVHEQFF. The DNA for the CDR3 is TGTGCCAGCAGCCCCGCTGAGGTAGCGGTGCATGAGCAGTTCTTC.

This sequence joins TRBV14 and TRBJ2-2; D possibly corresponds to TRBD1 (5 bases). Trimming took off 0 bases at V and 7 bases at J, with 6 bases between the two ends. The CDR3 loop spans 13 amino acids. Germline values: CDR1 SGHDN, CDR2 FVKESK. As DNA, the CDR3 is TGTGCCAGCAGCCAAGAACAGGACGGGGAGCTGTTTTTT. Amino acid sequence: CASSQEQDGELFF. Full variable domain (outside the CDR3, taken from reference TRBV14 and TRBJ2-2): EAGVTQFPSHSVIEKGQTVTLRCDPISGHDNLYWYRRVMGKEIKFLLHFVKESKQDESGMPNNRFLAERTGGTYSTLKVQPAELEDSGVYFCASSQEQDGELFFGEGSRLTVL.

This chain links TRBV10-3 with TRBJ2-7, with TRBD2 matching over 12 bases. Germline lookup yields CDR1 ENHRY and CDR2 SYGVKD. The ends lost 2 bases at V and 5 bases at J; junction bases unmatched: 7. The length of the CDR3 is 16 residues. CDR3 in DNA: TGTGCCATCAGTGAGGAACTAGCGGGAGGTAGGAACGAGCAGTACTTC. The encoded protein is CAISEELAGGRNEQYF.

J is TRBJ2-7 and V is TRBV5-1, with a tentative D call TRBD2 (6 bases). This CDR3 is built from 16 residues. The V end was cut by 0 bases, the J end by 2 bases, with 15 bases between. Looked up from germline, CDR1 is SGHRS and CDR2 is YFSETQ. This CDR3 reads CASSLVRQGGTYEQYF. CDR3 nucleotides: TGCGCCAGCAGCTTGGTGCGGCAGGGAGGAACCTACGAGCAGTACTTC.

The chain is built from TRBV7-9 and TRBJ2-7, with 7 nucleotides matching TRBD2. Trimming at V came to 1 base and at J to 6 bases, leaving 6 bases not matched to a gene. This CDR3 spans 14 amino acids. Per germline, CDR1 SEHNR and CDR2 FQNEAQ (reference sequence). The CDR3 spells CASSLGREYREQYF. In DNA form, the CDR3 reads TGTGCCAGCAGCTTAGGGCGGGAGTACCGCGAGCAGTACTTC.

The chain is built from TRBV9 and TRBJ2-1, with a possible D match to TRBD2 (5 bases). The CDR3 extends over 14 amino acids. Germline lookup yields CDR1 SGDLS and CDR2 YYNGEE. With 0 bases removed from V and 5 bases from J, the gap between germline ends came to 9 bases. The CDR3 protein is CASSVGHGDNEQFF. CDR3 DNA: TGTGCCAGCAGCGTAGGCCACGGGGACAATGAGCAGTTCTTC. Supplemented by reference TRBV9 and TRBJ2-1, the full variable domain reads DSGVTQTPKHLITATGQRVTLRCSPRSGDLSVYWYQQSLDQGLQFLIQYYNGEERAKGNILERFSAQQFPDLHSELNLSSLELGDSALYFCASSVGHGDNEQFFGPGTRLTVL.

V and J are TRBV5-1 and TRBJ1-4; D gene ambiguous. CDR3 length: 15 amino acids. V lost 4 bases, J lost 4 bases, and 14 bases lay in between. Germline CDR1 SGHRS, CDR2 YFSETQ. The CDR3 spells CASSPWATDNEKLFF. The DNA for the CDR3 is TGCGCCAGCAGCCCTTGGGCTACGGATAATGAAAAACTGTTTTTT. The full variable domain, with the rest looked up from reference TRBV5-1 and TRBJ1-4, is KAGVTQTPRYLIKTRGQQVTLSCSPISGHRSVSWYQQTPGQGLQFLFEYFSETQRNKGNFPGRFSGRQFSNSRSEMNVSTLELGDSALYLCASSPWATDNEKLFFGSGTQLSVL.

This clone was seen just once. The chain carries TRBV29-1 and TRBJ2-1, with a possible D match to TRBD2 (6 bases). The V gene lost 0 bases and the J gene lost 7 bases, with 13 bases spanning the gap. Germline-derived CDR1 and CDR2 are SQVTM and ANQGSEA. The CDR3 loop spans 14 amino acids. This CDR3 is CSVEDAEGTNEQFF. CDR3 in DNA: TGCAGCGTTGAAGATGCGGAGGGCACAAATGAGCAGTTCTTC.

The chain couples TRBV11-3 to TRBJ2-6; 9 bases agree with TRBD2. This CDR3 comprises 15 residues. V lost 5 bases, J lost 6 bases, and 5 bases stayed unmatched. Germline-derived CDR1 and CDR2 are SGHNT and YENEEA. The CDR3 DNA follows: TGTGCCAGCAGCCCTAGCGGGATAAAGGCCAACGTCCTGACTTTC. Its protein is CASSPSGIKANVLTF.

The genes are TRBV7-3 and TRBJ2-2, with 12 nucleotides matching TRBD2. CDR3 size: 17 residues. The trim removed 2 bases at V and 2 bases at J, leaving 3 bases unmatched. CDR1 is SGHTA and CDR2 is FQGTGA in the germline V gene. This CDR3 is CASSLGGLAGNTGELFF. The CDR3 DNA is TGTGCCAGCAGCTTAGGAGGACTAGCGGGAAACACCGGGGAGCTGTTTTTT.

This sequence joins TRBV27 and TRBJ1-4; unclear D gene. There are 14 residues in the CDR3. CDR1 MNHEY and CDR2 SMNVEV come from the germline V gene (reference sequence). V lost 5 bases, J lost 7 bases, and 14 bases lay in between. The CDR3 DNA sequence: TGTGCCAGCAGTCAGCCCCAGCCAGGTGAAAAACTGTTTTTT. The encoded protein is CASSQPQPGEKLFF.

This clone has only a few counts. The CDR3 sequence: CASSIDLNQPQHF. The CDR3 region has the DNA TGTGCCAGTAGTATAGATCTCAATCAGCCCCAGCATTTT. The chain has TRBV19 and TRBJ1-5, with D hard to call. Germline V CDR1 and CDR2: LNHDA, SQIVND (reference sequence). V lost 0 bases, J lost 3 bases, and 3 bases lay in between. CDR3 length equals 13 residues.

This clone was seen a handful of times. This chain connects TRBV19 to TRBJ2-7; 10 nucleotides agree with TRBD2. CDR1 is LNHDA and CDR2 is SQIVND in the germline V gene (reference sequence). The CDR3 contains 15 residues. V gave up 3 bases and J gave up 4 bases; unmatched junction bases: 6. CDR3 residues: CASSISLAGAYEQYF. DNA of the CDR3: TGTGCCAGTAGTATCTCCCTAGCGGGAGCTTACGAGCAGTACTTC.

V is TRBV30 and J is TRBJ2-7, with D possibly being TRBD2 (6 bases). This CDR3 region has 11 residues. V was shortened by 2 bases and J by 9 bases, with 11 bases between the two germline ends. Germline V gives CDR1 GTSNPN, CDR2 SVGIG (reference sequence). The CDR3 nucleotides are TGTGCCTGGAGTAGGGGAGGAGCGCAGTACTTC. Its translation is CAWSRGGAQYF.

The table lists this clone with a few counts. J is TRBJ1-1 and V is TRBV6-1; no firm D call. The CDR3 sequence is 11 residues long. Germline V gene lookup returns CDR1 MNHNS and CDR2 SASEGT. The V end was cut by 7 bases, the J end by 1 base, with 4 bases between. Here the CDR3 DNA reads TGTGCCAGCAAGAGGAACACTGAAGCTTTCTTT. This sequence encodes CASKRNTEAFF.

The chain joins TRBV11-1 to TRBJ1-1; weak D call: TRBD1 (6 bases). Germline V CDR1 and CDR2: SGHAT, FQDESV (reference sequence). V was trimmed by 5 bases and J by 4 bases, leaving 11 bases between them. The CDR3 is 13 residues long. This CDR3 reads CASSPTGITEAFF. The CDR3 DNA is TGTGCCAGCAGCCCCACAGGGATCACTGAAGCTTTCTTT.

This sequence joins TRBV7-9 and TRBJ2-7; D is undetermined. CDR3 size: 12 residues. V was trimmed by 11 bases and J by 3 bases, leaving 14 bases between them. Germline CDR1 SEHNR, CDR2 FQNEAQ (reference sequence). CDR3 region: CASGNAFYEQYF. CDR3 nucleotides: TGTGCCTCAGGAAACGCATTCTACGAGCAGTACTTC.